The rows below give T cell receptor beta chains drawn from one sample of a study of cytomegalovirus exposure and HLA in healthy donors. Assay: immunoSEQ multiplex PCR; the TCRdb copy retains only in-frame clones and omits some. The sample contains 95,000 to 150,000 clones, about four fifths of which appear only once. Sequencing was performed on PBMCs. The receptors derive from a man younger than 35 in good health and CMV-seronegative. CDR3s include the opening cysteine and the closing phenylalanine or tryptophan. Fields, in order: V gene, J gene, D gene, clone size, CDR3 DNA, CDR3 protein. The D gene is left open where the match is weak. Size is stated for part of the rows, as once, few or many counts, or as a class when the clone is expanded.

>TRBV19|TRBJ2-3|.|.
TGTGCCAGTAGTATGAGGAACAGGGAGACAGATACGCAGTATTTT
CASSMRNRETDTQYF
>TRBV9|TRBJ1-1|TRBD1|.
TGTGCCAGCAGCGTAGTGAGTGGGGGACAGGGGGCTGTTTCGCAAGCTTTCTTT
CASSVVSGGQGAVSQAFF
>TRBV19|TRBJ1-1|TRBD1|.
TGTGCCAGTAGTATACAGGGGGTGAACACTGAAGCTTTCTTT
CASSIQGVNTEAFF
>TRBV6-1|TRBJ1-5|.|.
TGTGCCAGCAGTGAAGGGGTCTCAGGGGTGGGGAATCAGCCCCAGCATTTT
CASSEGVSGVGNQPQHF
>TRBV5-3|TRBJ1-1|.|.
TGTGCCAGAAGCTTAAGCCAGGGCTCCACTGAAGCTTTCTTT
CARSLSQGSTEAFF
>TRBV5-1|TRBJ2-1|TRBD2|few
TGCGCCAGCAGCTTGACGGCGGGGGGCGTTTACAATGAGCAGTTCTTC
CASSLTAGGVYNEQFF
>TRBV28|TRBJ1-5|.|.
TGTGCCAGCAGTTCCGCCGGGGCGGGGATCAATCAGCCCCAGCATTTT
CASSSAGAGINQPQHF
>TRBV7-9|TRBJ2-5|.|.
TGTGCCAGCAGCCCATCAGACAGGCAAGAGACCCAGTACTTC
CASSPSDRQETQYF
>TRBV7-6|TRBJ2-7|TRBD1|.
TGTGCCAGCAGCATACAGGGGGCCTACGAGCAGTACTTC
CASSIQGAYEQYF
>TRBV6-6|TRBJ2-3|TRBD2|.
TGTGCCAGCAGTACTAGCGGGGGGGGACGTACGCAGTATTTT
CASSTSGGGRTQYF
>TRBV15|TRBJ2-2|TRBD1|few
TGTGCCACCAGCCTCGACCGACAGGGGACCGGGGAGCTGTTTTTT
CATSLDRQGTGELFF
>TRBV4-2|TRBJ2-3|TRBD2|.
TGTGCCAGCAGCCTCCTAGCGGACACAGATACGCAGTATTTT
CASSLLADTDTQYF
>TRBV5-1|TRBJ2-1|.|.
TGCGCCAGCAGCTTGGACGGGACACCCCTTAGGGAGCAGTTCTTC
CASSLDGTPLREQFF
>TRBV5-1|TRBJ1-1|TRBD1|.
TGCGCCAGCCGTATCCGTGTTGGGACAGGGGCCCCGAACACTGAAGCTTTCTTT
CASRIRVGTGAPNTEAFF